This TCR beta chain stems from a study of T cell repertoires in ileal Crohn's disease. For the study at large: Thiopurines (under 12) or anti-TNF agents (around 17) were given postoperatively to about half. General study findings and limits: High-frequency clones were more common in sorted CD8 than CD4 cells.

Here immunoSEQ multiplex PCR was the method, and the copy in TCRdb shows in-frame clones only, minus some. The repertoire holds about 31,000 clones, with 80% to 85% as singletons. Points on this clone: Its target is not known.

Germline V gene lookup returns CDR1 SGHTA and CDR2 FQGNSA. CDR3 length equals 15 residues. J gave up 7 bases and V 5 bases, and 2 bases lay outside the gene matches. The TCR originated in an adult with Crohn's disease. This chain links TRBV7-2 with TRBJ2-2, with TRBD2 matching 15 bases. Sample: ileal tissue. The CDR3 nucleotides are TGTGCCAGCAGCACGGGACTAGCGGGGGGCGGGGAGCTGTTTTTT. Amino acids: CASSTGLAGGGELFF.